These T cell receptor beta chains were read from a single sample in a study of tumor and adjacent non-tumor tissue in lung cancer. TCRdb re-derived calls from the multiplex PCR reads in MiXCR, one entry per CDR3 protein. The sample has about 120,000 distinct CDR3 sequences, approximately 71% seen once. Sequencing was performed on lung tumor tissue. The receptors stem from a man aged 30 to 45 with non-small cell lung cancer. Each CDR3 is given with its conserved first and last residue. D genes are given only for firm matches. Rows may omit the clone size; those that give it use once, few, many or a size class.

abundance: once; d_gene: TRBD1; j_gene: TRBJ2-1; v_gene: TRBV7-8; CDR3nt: TGTGCCAGCAGTGGACAGGGGGAATACAATGAGCAGTTCTTC; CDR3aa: CASSGQGEYNEQFF
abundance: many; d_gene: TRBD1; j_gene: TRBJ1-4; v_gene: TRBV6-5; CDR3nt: TGTGCCAGCAGTTACTCGAAAGGGACAGCGAAACTGTTTTTT; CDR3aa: CASSYSKGTAKLFF
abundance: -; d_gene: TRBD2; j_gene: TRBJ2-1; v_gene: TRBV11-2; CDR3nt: TGTGTCAGCAGCCCCTGGACTAGCGGAAGGAATGAGCAGTTCTTC; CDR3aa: CVSSPWTSGRNEQFF
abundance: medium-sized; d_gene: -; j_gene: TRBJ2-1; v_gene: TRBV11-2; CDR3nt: TGTGCCAGCAGCGGGGGGGCGGGAGTCAATGAGCAGTTCTTC; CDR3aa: CASSGGAGVNEQFF
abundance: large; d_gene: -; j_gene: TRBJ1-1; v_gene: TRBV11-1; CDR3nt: TGTGCCAGCAGTCCTGACGGATTGAACACTGAAGCTTTCTTT; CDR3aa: CASSPDGLNTEAFF
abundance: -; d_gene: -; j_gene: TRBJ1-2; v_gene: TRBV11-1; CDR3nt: TGTGCCAAGAGCCCAAATTATGGGTCGAACAAAGGCTACACCTTC; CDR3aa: CAKSPNYGSNKGYTF
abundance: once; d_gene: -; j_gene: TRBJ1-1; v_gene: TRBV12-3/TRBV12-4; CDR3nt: TGTGCCAGGAGCCCTGGCGAGGGCTCAGGGAGAAGATTTGAAGCTTTCTTT; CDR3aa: CARSPGEGSGRRFEAFF
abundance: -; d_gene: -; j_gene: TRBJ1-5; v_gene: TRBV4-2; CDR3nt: TGTGCTAGCAGCCAAGACAGACGGATGCTAAATCAGCCCCAGCATTTT; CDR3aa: CASSQDRRMLNQPQHF
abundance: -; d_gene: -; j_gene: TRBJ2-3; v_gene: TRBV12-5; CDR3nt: TGTGCCAGTGACCATGGAGGGGATACGCAGTATTTT; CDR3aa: CASDHGGDTQYF
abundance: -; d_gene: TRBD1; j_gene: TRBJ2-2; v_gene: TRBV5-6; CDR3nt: TGTGCCAGCAGTCCGGGACAGGAGAGGGGCGGGGAGCTGTTTTTT; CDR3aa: CASSPGQERGGELFF
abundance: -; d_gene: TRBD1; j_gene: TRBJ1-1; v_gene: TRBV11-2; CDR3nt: TGTGCCACCAGCCAGGACAGGGGGAACACTGAAGCTTTCTTT; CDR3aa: CATSQDRGNTEAFF
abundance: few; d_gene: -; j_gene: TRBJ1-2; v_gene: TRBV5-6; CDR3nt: TGTGCCAGCAGCGCGGACCCGACAGCCTTAAACTATGGCTACACCTTC; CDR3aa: CASSADPTALNYGYTF
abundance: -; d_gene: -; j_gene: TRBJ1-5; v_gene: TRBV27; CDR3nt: TGTGCCAGCCGAGTAAATAGCAATCAGCCCCAGCATTTT; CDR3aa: CASRVNSNQPQHF
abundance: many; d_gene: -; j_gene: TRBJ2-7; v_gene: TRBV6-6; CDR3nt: TGTGCCAGCAGTTACCCCCCCCCAGGCGGGGCCGAGCAGTACTTC; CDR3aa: CASSYPPPGGAEQYF
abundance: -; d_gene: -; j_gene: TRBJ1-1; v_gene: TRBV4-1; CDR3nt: TGCGCCAGCAGCCAAGATCTCTACAGGGTCGGCACTGAAGCTTTCTTT; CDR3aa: CASSQDLYRVGTEAFF
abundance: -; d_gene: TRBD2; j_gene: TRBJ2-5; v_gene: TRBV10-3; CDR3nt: TGTGCCATCACCCGTGGCGGGGGGGCCGAGGAGACCCTGTACTTC; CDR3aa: CAITRGGGAEETLYF
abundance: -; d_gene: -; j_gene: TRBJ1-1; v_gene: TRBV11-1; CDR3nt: TGTGCCAGCAGCAGGACAGCCGTGAACACTGAGGCTTTCTTT; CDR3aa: CASSRTAVNTEAFF
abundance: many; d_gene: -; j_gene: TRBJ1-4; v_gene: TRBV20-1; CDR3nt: TGCAGTGCTAGCGAGACGAGGAGGCGTGAAAAACTGTTTTTT; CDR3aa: CSASETRRREKLFF
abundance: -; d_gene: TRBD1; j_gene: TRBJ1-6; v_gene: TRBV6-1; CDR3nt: TGTGCCAGCAGAATACTCGGACAGGGGGCGAGAGGTATTGGTTCACCCCTCCACTTT; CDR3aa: CASRILGQGARGIGSPLHF
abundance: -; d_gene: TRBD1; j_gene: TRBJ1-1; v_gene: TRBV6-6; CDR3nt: TGTGCCAGCAGACACATCGACCGGCGGGACAGTGAAGCTTTCTTT; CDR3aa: CASRHIDRRDSEAFF
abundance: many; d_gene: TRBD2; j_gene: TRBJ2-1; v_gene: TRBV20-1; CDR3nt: TGCAGTGCTAGAGGTGGACGGACTAGCGGGAGCGGGACCTACAATGAGCAGTTCTTC; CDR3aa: CSARGGRTSGSGTYNEQFF
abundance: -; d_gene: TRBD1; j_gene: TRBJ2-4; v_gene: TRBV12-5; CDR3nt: TGTGCTAGTGGCCGGGACAGCCTTACTGACATTCAGTACTTC; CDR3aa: CASGRDSLTDIQYF
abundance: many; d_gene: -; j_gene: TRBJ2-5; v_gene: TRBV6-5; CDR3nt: TGTGCCAGCAGCCCCCGTTTAGGGTCTGAGACCCAGTACTTC; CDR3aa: CASSPRLGSETQYF
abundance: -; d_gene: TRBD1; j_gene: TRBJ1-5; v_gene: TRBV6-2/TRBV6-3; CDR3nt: TGTGCCAGCATGACCCCGGACAGGAGGCCTCATCAGTCCCAGCATTTT; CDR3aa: CASMTPDRRPHQSQHF
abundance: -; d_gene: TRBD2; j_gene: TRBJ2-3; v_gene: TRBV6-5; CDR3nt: TGTGCCAGCAGTCTGAGAGGACTAGCGGGCAGCACAGATACGCAATATTTT; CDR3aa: CASSLRGLAGSTDTQYF